This T cell receptor beta chain appears in the sequencing data of a study of T cells in Graves' hyperthyroidism and ophthalmopathy. This clonotype was picked up many times. What it recognizes is unknown. Study-level results: Within blood appeared most thyroid clonotypes that had expanded above 0.001. Researchers report that a 13 V-J model separated ophthalmopathy from stable hyperthyroidism. Ophthalmopathy was identified by the model a median approximately 6.9 months ahead of onset.

Diagnosis rested on symptoms, serum thyroxine and TRAb, thyroid ultrasound, and orbital computed tomography. Trimming shortened V by 0 bases and J by 6 bases, and 10 bases separated the two germline ends. Germline CDR1 is SGDLS and CDR2 is YYNGEE. CDR3 length: 14 residues. Regions amplified from RNA transcripts were the TCR beta CDR3 regions. HTBI primers were used for first-round RT-PCR of the TCR CDR3. Each CDR3 protein gets one entry after TCRdb re-called the multiplex PCR reads with MiXCR. Counted here are 350,000 to 450,000 distinct CDR3 sequences, around 15% occurring once; the ten biggest clones make up around 27%.

The V call is TRBV9, the J call TRBJ2-1, with D uncertain. The sample taken for sequencing was blood. This receptor was identified in a man over 45 with Graves' ophthalmopathy. The CDR3 protein is CASSVASTINEQFF. CDR3 sequence (DNA): TGTGCCAGCAGCGTAGCTAGTACAATCAATGAGCAGTTCTTC.